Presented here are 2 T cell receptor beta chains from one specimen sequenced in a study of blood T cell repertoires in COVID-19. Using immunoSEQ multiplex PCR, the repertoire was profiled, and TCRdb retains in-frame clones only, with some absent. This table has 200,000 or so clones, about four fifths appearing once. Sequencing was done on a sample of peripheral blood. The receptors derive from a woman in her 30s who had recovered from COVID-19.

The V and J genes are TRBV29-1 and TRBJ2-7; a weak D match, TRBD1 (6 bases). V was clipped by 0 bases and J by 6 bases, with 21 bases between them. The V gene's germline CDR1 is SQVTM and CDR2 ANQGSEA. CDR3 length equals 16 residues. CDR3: CSVEDFSGGGASEQYF. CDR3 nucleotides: TGCAGCGTTGAAGATTTTAGTGGTGGGGGCGCTTCCGAGCAGTACTTC.

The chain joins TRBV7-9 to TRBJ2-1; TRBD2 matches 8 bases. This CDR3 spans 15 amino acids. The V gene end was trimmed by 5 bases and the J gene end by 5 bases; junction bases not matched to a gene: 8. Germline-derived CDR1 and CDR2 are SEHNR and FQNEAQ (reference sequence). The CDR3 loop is CASSGAGRAHNEQFF. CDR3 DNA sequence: TGTGCCAGCAGCGGGGCCGGGAGGGCCCACAATGAGCAGTTCTTC.